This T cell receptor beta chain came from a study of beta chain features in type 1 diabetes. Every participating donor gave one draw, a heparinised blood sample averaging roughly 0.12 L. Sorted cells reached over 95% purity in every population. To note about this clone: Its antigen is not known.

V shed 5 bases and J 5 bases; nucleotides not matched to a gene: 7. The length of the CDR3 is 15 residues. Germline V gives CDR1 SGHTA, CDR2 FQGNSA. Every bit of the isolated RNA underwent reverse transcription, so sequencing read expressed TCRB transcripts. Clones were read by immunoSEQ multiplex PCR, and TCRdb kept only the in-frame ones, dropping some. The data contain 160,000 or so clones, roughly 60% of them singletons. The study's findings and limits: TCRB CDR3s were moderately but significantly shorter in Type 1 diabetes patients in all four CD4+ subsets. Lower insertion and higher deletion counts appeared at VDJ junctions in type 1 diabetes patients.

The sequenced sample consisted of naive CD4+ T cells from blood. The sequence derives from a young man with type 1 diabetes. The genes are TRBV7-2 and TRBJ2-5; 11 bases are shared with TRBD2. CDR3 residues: CASSPTSGGGETQYF. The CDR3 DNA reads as TGTGCCAGCAGCCCCACTAGCGGGGGCGGGGAGACCCAGTACTTC.